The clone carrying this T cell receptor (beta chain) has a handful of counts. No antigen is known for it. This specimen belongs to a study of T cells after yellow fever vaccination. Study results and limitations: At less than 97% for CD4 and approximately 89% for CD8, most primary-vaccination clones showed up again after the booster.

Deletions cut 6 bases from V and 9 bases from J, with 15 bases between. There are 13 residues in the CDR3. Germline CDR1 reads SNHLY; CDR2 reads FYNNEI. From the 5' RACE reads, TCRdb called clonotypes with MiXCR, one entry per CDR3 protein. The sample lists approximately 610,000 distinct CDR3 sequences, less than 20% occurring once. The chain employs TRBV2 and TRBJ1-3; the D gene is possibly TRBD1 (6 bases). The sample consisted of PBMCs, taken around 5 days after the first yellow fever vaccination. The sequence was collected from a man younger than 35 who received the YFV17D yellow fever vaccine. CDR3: CASRSGTDSTIYF. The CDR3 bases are TGTGCCAGCAGATCCGGGACGGACAGCACCATATATTTT. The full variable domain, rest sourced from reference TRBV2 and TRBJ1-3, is EPEVTQTPSHQVTQMGQEVILRCVPISNHLYFYWYRQILGQKVEFLVSFYNNEISEKSEIFDDQFSVERPDGSNFTLKIRSTKLEDSAMYFCASRSGTDSTIYFGEGSWLTVV.